One and the same sample provided the 21 T cell receptor beta chains below, sequenced in a study of blood T cell dynamics during melanoma immunotherapy. Time point specified: week 3, after first cycle of checkpoint inhibitor. Assay used: immunoSEQ multiplex PCR; TCRdb lists only in-frame clones, some missing. The sample has around 12,000 clones; around nine tenths are singletons. Material: effector memory CD8+ T cells from blood, obtained from a patient treated with checkpoint blockade. These receptors were obtained from a human donor with melanoma.

This sequence joins TRBV4-3 and TRBJ1-5; D is ambiguous. Germline loops: CDR1 LGHNA, CDR2 YSLEER. The length of the CDR3 is 13 residues. Deletions cut 3 bases from V and 7 bases from J, with 10 bases between. CDR3 in DNA: TGCGCCAGCAGCCACGCGCTGGGGCAGCCCCAGCATTTT. Its translation is CASSHALGQPQHF.

The rearrangement joins TRBV19 to TRBJ2-1; D remains ambiguous. Trimming left V 3 bases short and J 1 base short, with 4 bases between. The germline CDR1 and CDR2 sequences are LNHDA and SQIVND (reference sequence). The CDR3 covers 13 residues. CDR3 protein: CASSMGSYNEQFF. As DNA, the CDR3 is TGTGCCAGTAGTATGGGATCCTACAATGAGCAGTTCTTC.

The chain carries TRBV6-1 and TRBJ2-5; D remains ambiguous. The J call may be in error: the DNA end matches TRBJ2-7 better. Per germline, CDR1 MNHNS and CDR2 SASEGT. The CDR3 is 16 amino acids. The CDR3 reads CASSERPEMGSYEQYF. The CDR3, as DNA: TGTGCCAGCAGTGAGAGACCGGAAATGGGCTCCTACGAGCAGTACTTC.

The chain combines TRBV19 with TRBJ2-1; the D gene is possibly TRBD1 (7 bases). The CDR3 length is 14 residues. Deletions cut 5 bases from V and 0 bases from J, with 8 bases between. The germline V gene has CDR1 LNHDA and CDR2 SQIVND (reference sequence). In DNA, the CDR3 is TGTGCCAGTAGTCAGGGGGGCTCCTACAATGAGCAGTTCTTC. Protein product: CASSQGGSYNEQFF.

In DNA, the CDR3 is TGTGCCAGCAGCTCCAGGGGTCGGGGCTACACCTTC. Its protein product is CASSSRGRGYTF. This rearrangement joins TRBV7-2 to TRBJ1-2; D is perhaps TRBD1 (6 bases). This CDR3 spans 12 amino acids. Germline V lookup: CDR1 SGHTA, CDR2 FQGNSA. V lost 4 bases and J 8 bases, leaving 11 bases between the germline ends.

The chain employs TRBV7-6 and TRBJ2-1; unclear D gene. V was trimmed by 1 base and J by 2 bases, leaving 6 bases between them. The CDR3 length is 14 residues. Germline lookup yields CDR1 SGHVS and CDR2 FNYEAQ. CDR3 sequence: CASSLESPYNEQFF. CDR3 DNA: TGTGCCAGCAGCTTAGAATCTCCCTACAATGAGCAGTTCTTC. The full variable domain, rest sourced from reference TRBV7-6 and TRBJ2-1, is GAGVSQSPRYKVTKRGQDVALRCDPISGHVSLYWYRQALGQGPEFLTYFNYEAQQDKSGLPNDRFSAERPEGSISTLTIQRTEQRDSAMYRCASSLESPYNEQFFGPGTRLTVL.

This chain joins TRBV6-5 and TRBJ2-7, with a weak D call TRBD1 (6 bases). CDR1 and CDR2 (germline): MNHEY, SVGAGI. V lost 2 bases, J lost 1 base, and 9 bases lay in between. The CDR3 has 14 amino acids. CDR3: CASSYGTRSYEQYF. In nucleotides, the CDR3 is TGTGCCAGCAGTTACGGGACAAGATCCTACGAGCAGTACTTC.

The chain employs TRBV6-6 and TRBJ2-3; 15 bases fit TRBD2. CDR1 MNHNY and CDR2 SVGAGI come from the germline V gene (reference sequence). With 4 bases clipped from V and 5 bases from J, the junction kept 4 bases outside the gene matches. The CDR3 consists of 16 residues. Here the CDR3 DNA reads TGTGCCAGCAGTTGGACTAGCGGGAGGGCCCAAGATACGCAGTATTTT. As protein: CASSWTSGRAQDTQYF.

The rearrangement links TRBV4-3 to TRBJ2-1; D not certain. V lost 0 bases and J lost 0, with 9 bases in between. This CDR3 comprises 16 residues. Germline-derived CDR1 and CDR2 are LGHNA and YSLEER. The CDR3 spells CASSQDRASSYNEQFF. The CDR3 nucleotides are TGCGCCAGCAGCCAAGATCGGGCTAGCTCCTACAATGAGCAGTTCTTC.

The V call is TRBV6-1, the J call TRBJ1-3, with D tentatively TRBD1 (5 bases). The CDR3 loop spans 15 amino acids. The V end lost 1 base, the J end lost 0 bases, and 7 bases lay between the germline ends. The germline V gene has CDR1 MNHNS and CDR2 SASEGT. CDR3 sequence: CASSEDRLSGNTIYF. CDR3 sequence (DNA): TGTGCCAGCAGTGAAGACAGGCTCTCTGGAAACACCATATATTTT.

This chain connects TRBV28 to TRBJ2-1, with 13 bases lining up with TRBD2. This CDR3 region has 17 residues. Trimming at V came to 4 bases and at J to 7 bases, leaving 10 bases not matched to a gene. Germline CDR1 reads MDHEN; CDR2 reads SYDVKM. Here the CDR3 DNA reads TGTGCCAGCAGTTCACTACTAGCGGGAGGGCCAGGGAATGAGCAGTTCTTC. It yields the protein CASSSLLAGGPGNEQFF.

The V call is TRBV27, the J call TRBJ2-1, with D maybe TRBD1 (5 bases). CDR1 MNHEY and CDR2 SMNVEV come from the germline V gene (reference sequence). V lost 10 bases to trimming and J lost 2 bases, with 15 bases between them. There are 14 residues in the CDR3. DNA for the CDR3: TGTGCCACCGTCGCTTGGGGCGCCTACAATGAGCAGTTCTTC. Its protein is CATVAWGAYNEQFF.

This chain links TRBV27 with TRBJ1-5; D uncertain. The CDR3 runs 13 residues. Germline CDR1 and CDR2: MNHEY and SMNVEV (reference sequence). The germline V and J ends were trimmed by 3 bases and 6 bases, with 9 bases remaining between them. CDR3 sequence reads: CASSFGFGQPQHF. The CDR3 DNA reads as TGTGCCAGCAGTTTTGGTTTCGGTCAGCCCCAGCATTTT.

The count of this clone is one. This chain uses TRBV9 with TRBJ2-5, with 9 bases identical to TRBD2. The length of the CDR3 is 15 residues. Germline V gene lookup returns CDR1 SGDLS and CDR2 YYNGEE. With V trimmed by 0 bases and J by 7 bases, 7 bases remained unmatched. This CDR3 is CASSVGGTSRATQYF. The CDR3 DNA reads TGTGCCAGCAGCGTAGGAGGGACTAGCCGGGCGACCCAGTACTTC.

The chain recombines TRBV7-9 with TRBJ2-5; TRBD1 might be the D (5 bases). Trimming left V 6 bases short and J 9 bases short, with 20 bases between. Germline CDR1 SEHNR, CDR2 FQNEAQ (reference sequence). The CDR3 runs 14 residues. The chain's CDR3 is CASRGEKERSAQYF. CDR3 in DNA: TGTGCCAGCAGAGGGGAAAAGGAAAGGTCGGCCCAGTACTTC.

This sequence joins TRBV6-5 and TRBJ2-7; possibly TRBD2 for D (5 bases). V dropped 2 bases and J dropped 3 bases, with 11 bases sitting between them. The CDR3 covers 14 residues. Germline loops: CDR1 MNHEY, CDR2 SVGAGI. CDR3: CASSYGGDYYEQYF. Here the CDR3 DNA reads TGTGCCAGCAGTTACGGAGGAGATTACTACGAGCAGTACTTC.

J is TRBJ2-1 and V is TRBV27, with 8 bases aligning to TRBD2. Trimming cost V 3 bases and J 7 bases; bases outside gene matches: 8. CDR1 is MNHEY, CDR2 SMNVEV, per germline (reference sequence). CDR3 length: 15 residues. As DNA, the CDR3 is TGTGCCAGCAGTTTGAGCGGGGGCCCAAGGAATGAGCAGTTCTTC. Translation gives CASSLSGGPRNEQFF.

The J gene is TRBJ2-5, the V gene TRBV7-9; 7 nucleotides match TRBD1. The J call may be incorrect, as the DNA end agrees better with TRBJ2-7. This CDR3 is 14 amino acids long. CDR1 is SEHNR and CDR2 is FQNEAQ in the germline V gene (reference sequence). The CDR3 DNA sequence: TGTGCCAGCAGCTTCCGGGACAGTCCCTACGAGCAGTACTTC. Translated, it gives CASSFRDSPYEQYF.

CDR3 amino acids: CASSLVGSSLYNEQFF. The CDR3 coding sequence is TGTGCCAGCAGCTTAGTTGGGTCTTCCCTCTACAATGAGCAGTTCTTC. V is TRBV13 and J is TRBJ2-1, with D unresolved. Trimming removed 1 base from V and 3 bases from J, with 13 bases in between. Germline-derived CDR1 and CDR2 are PRHDT and FYEKMQ (reference sequence). The length of the CDR3 is 16 residues.

This rearrangement joins TRBV7-9 to TRBJ1-1; the match to TRBD1 covers 8 bases. This CDR3 has 15 residues. V gave up 5 bases and J gave up 5 bases; unmatched junction bases: 10. Germline V gene sequence: CDR1 SEHNR, CDR2 FQNEAQ (reference sequence). The CDR3 DNA sequence: TGTGCCAGCAGCAAAGCGACAGGGGCCCTGACTGAAGCTTTCTTT. Amino acid sequence: CASSKATGALTEAFF.

The V gene is TRBV19, the J gene TRBJ2-5; unclear D gene. The length of the CDR3 is 16 residues. Trimming cost V 0 bases and J 5 bases, with 16 bases left between them. Germline loops: CDR1 LNHDA, CDR2 SQIVND (reference sequence). CDR3 residues: CASSIEFSKLTETQYF. In DNA form, the CDR3 reads TGTGCCAGTAGTATAGAATTCAGCAAGCTAACGGAGACCCAGTACTTC.